What follows describes a single T cell receptor (beta chain). Its matching antigen is unknown. Clones were sequenced by immunoSEQ multiplex PCR, and TCRdb holds only the in-frame ones, with some missing. The data show fewer than 100,000 clones, approximately 94% seen once. The validation cohort, a group of under 150 subjects, included the donors and was separate from the approximately 700-subject first cohort. The sample comes from a study of cytomegalovirus exposure and HLA in healthy donors. Study-wide results and limits: Most sequenced TCRs were rare (though some public TCRs occurred in many donors). There were 150 to 200 TCR beta chains listed as cytomegalovirus-associated. Later, an analysis found that TCR clusters from the first cohort tended to co-occur in the roughly 120 validation repertoires.

The sequencing sample was made of PBMCs. This TCR was sampled from a woman younger than 35 in good health and CMV-seropositive.

The CDR3 DNA sequence: TGCGCCAGCAGCCCACAGGCGCCGGCCCTCACAGATACGCAGTATTTT. Translation gives CASSPQAPALTDTQYF. The chain uses TRBV5-1 and TRBJ2-3, with D possibly matching TRBD1 (5 bases). The CDR3 has 16 amino acids. With 4 bases removed from V and 2 bases from J, the gap between germline ends came to 17 bases. The germline gives CDR1 SGHRS, CDR2 YFSETQ.